These 30 T cell receptor beta chains were sequenced from one sample in a study of graft-versus-host responses after intestinal transplantation. Profiling relied on immunoSEQ multiplex PCR, and the TCRdb table lists in-frame clones only, not all of them. Among 74,000 or so clones listed, 92% were seen once. Here the sequenced sample was PBMCs, taken 98 days after intestinal transplantation. These receptors all come from a human patient who received an intestinal transplant, so some T cells may come from the graft donor.

The genes are TRBV4-1 and TRBJ1-4; D unclear. CDR1 and CDR2 from the germline V gene are MGHRA and YSYEKL. V lost 1 base to trimming and J lost 8 bases, with 5 bases between them. CDR3 length equals 12 residues. The CDR3 region has the DNA TGCGCCAGCAGCCAAGTGGCAGAAAAACTGTTTTTT. Amino acids: CASSQVAEKLFF.

This chain connects TRBV6-4 to TRBJ2-3; 12 bases align to TRBD2. V lost 2 bases to trimming and J lost 5 bases; unmatched junction nucleotides: 2. Per germline, CDR1 MRHNA and CDR2 SNTAGT. The CDR3 length is 15 residues. Here the CDR3 DNA reads TGTGCCAGCAGTGACGGGACTAGCGGGCTAGATACGCAGTATTTT. It encodes CASSDGTSGLDTQYF.

V is TRBV4-3 and J is TRBJ1-4; no reliable D call. Trimming cost V 4 bases and J 3 bases, with 12 bases left between them. Germline CDR1 reads LGHNA; CDR2 reads YSLEER. The CDR3 runs 15 residues. The CDR3 here is CASSRNRLSNEKLFF. CDR3 nucleotide sequence: TGCGCCAGCAGCCGTAACAGACTCTCTAATGAAAAACTGTTTTTT.

This chain joins TRBV25-1 and TRBJ1-1, with unresolved D. In germline, CDR1 is MGHDK, CDR2 SYGVNS. V gave up 2 bases and J gave up 4 bases, with 8 bases separating them. There are 13 residues in the CDR3. CDR3 bases: TGTGCCAGCAGTGAAGAGGGTAGCACTGAAGCTTTCTTT. It codes for CASSEEGSTEAFF. Using reference TRBV25-1 and TRBJ1-1 for the parts outside the CDR3, the full variable domain is EADIYQTPRYLVIGTGKKITLECSQTMGHDKMYWYQQDPGMELHLIHYSYGVNSTEKGDLSSESTVSRIRTEHFPLTLESARPSHTSQYLCASSEEGSTEAFFGQGTRLTVV.

The V call is TRBV7-9, the J call TRBJ2-7; a possible D gene is TRBD1 (6 bases). CDR3 length: 15 amino acids. Germline values: CDR1 SEHNR, CDR2 FQNEAQ (reference sequence). V lost 5 bases and J lost 7, with 21 bases in between. CDR3 nucleotide sequence: TGTGCCAGCAGCCACCAGGACAGCCTAGACGGGGAGCAGTACTTC. This translates into CASSHQDSLDGEQYF.

The chain joins TRBV2 to TRBJ2-5, with unresolved D. Germline assignment: CDR1 SNHLY and CDR2 FYNNEI. CDR3 size: 13 residues. The V gene lost 3 bases and the J gene lost 2 bases, with 7 bases spanning the gap. This CDR3 reads CASSDGPQETQYF. The CDR3 region has the DNA TGTGCCAGCAGTGACGGACCGCAAGAGACCCAGTACTTC.

The count of this clone is one. V gene TRBV12-5 combines with J gene TRBJ2-2; weak D call: TRBD1 (6 bases). The CDR3 contains 19 residues. Trimming removed 8 bases at V and 2 bases at J, with 27 bases between. CDR1 is LGHNT, CDR2 FRNRAP, per germline. The CDR3 bases are TGTGCTAGTCCATCCATCCACGACAGGCTCTTTAGTAACACCGGGGAGCTGTTTTTT. Protein product: CASPSIHDRLFSNTGELFF.

V and J are TRBV19 and TRBJ2-3, with a possible D match to TRBD1 (6 bases). Trimming removed 3 bases at V and 1 base at J, with 14 bases between. The CDR3 contains 16 residues. CDR1 is LNHDA and CDR2 is SQIVND in the germline V gene (reference sequence). The CDR3 sequence: CASSIGQTLGTDTQYF. The CDR3 nucleotides read TGTGCCAGTAGTATCGGACAGACTTTGGGCACAGATACGCAGTATTTT.

In its sample, this clone was seen once. This sequence joins TRBV4-2 and TRBJ2-3; 11 bases fit TRBD2. The CDR3 extends over 15 amino acids. Germline V CDR1 and CDR2: LGHNA, YNFKEQ. V was pared by 4 bases and J by 2 bases, with 2 bases of the junction left unmatched. The CDR3 reads CASSPTSGVTDTQYF. In DNA form, the CDR3 reads TGTGCCAGCAGCCCGACTAGCGGGGTCACAGATACGCAGTATTTT.

This chain joins TRBV7-9 and TRBJ2-7; D gene unclear. The germline V gene encodes CDR1 SEHNR and CDR2 FQNEAQ (reference sequence). V dropped 2 bases and J dropped 5 bases, with 13 bases sitting between them. This CDR3 has 14 amino acids. CDR3 coding DNA: TGTGCCAGCAGCTTACCGTTGGAGCCCAACGAGCAGTACTTC. It translates to CASSLPLEPNEQYF.

The rearrangement uses TRBV21-1 and TRBJ2-7; whether TRBD1, the table's D call, matches the DNA was not checked. TRBV21-1 is described as a pseudogene. This CDR3 is 15 amino acids long. In DNA form, the CDR3 reads TGTGCCAGCAGGCCACTGTACAGGGGTTCCTACGAGCAGTACTTC. It yields the protein CASRPLYRGSYEQYF.

The chain links TRBV7-9 to TRBJ2-7; 9 bases line up with TRBD1. The CDR3 totals 15 residues. The V gene's germline CDR1 is SEHNR and CDR2 FQNEAQ (reference sequence). Trimming cost V 5 bases and J 6 bases; bases outside gene matches: 11. CDR3 nucleotides: TGTGCCAGCAGCATGGGGGGACAGGGTGGTTTCGAGCAGTACTTC. It yields the protein CASSMGGQGGFEQYF. Together with reference TRBV7-9 and TRBJ2-7, the CDR3 gives the full variable domain: DTGVSQNPRHKITKRGQNVTFRCDPISEHNRLYWYRQTLGQGPEFLTYFQNEAQLEKSRLLSDRFSAERPKGSFSTLEIQRTEQGDSAMYLCASSMGGQGGFEQYFGPGTRLTVT.

Written as DNA, the CDR3 is TGTGCCAGCAGCTCCACAGGGGACACAGATACGCAGTATTTT. Its translation is CASSSTGDTDTQYF. J is TRBJ2-3 and V is TRBV7-9, with 7 bases identical to TRBD1. The CDR3 sequence is 14 residues long. J gave up 2 bases and V 4 bases, and 3 bases lay outside the gene matches. Germline CDR1 and CDR2: SEHNR and FQNEAQ (reference sequence).

This clone occurred once. The chain links TRBV28 to TRBJ2-4; 8 bases are a match to TRBD2. J was trimmed by 2 bases and V by 10 bases; bases with no gene match: 7. There are 14 residues in the CDR3. The germline gives CDR1 MDHEN, CDR2 SYDVKM. CDR3 protein: CAIRKRESKNIQYF. DNA for the CDR3: TGTGCCATCAGAAAGCGGGAGTCCAAAAACATTCAGTACTTC.

The chain recombines TRBV15 with TRBJ1-2, with a tentative D call TRBD1 (5 bases). The ends were cut back, 8 bases at V and 8 bases at J, with 21 bases in the middle. This CDR3 is 14 amino acids long. CDR1 LNHNV and CDR2 YYDKDF come from the germline V gene (reference sequence). CDR3 amino acids: CATSRREQGRGYTF. The CDR3 DNA is TGTGCCACCTCCCGAAGGGAGCAGGGCCGCGGCTACACCTTC.

CDR3 sequence (DNA): TGTGCCACCAGCACAGTACCACCCCCCAGCGGGGCCTACACAGATACGCAGTATTTT. It yields the protein CATSTVPPPSGAYTDTQYF. The chain combines TRBV15 with TRBJ2-3; TRBD2 aligns across 7 bases. The trim removed 4 bases at V and 2 bases at J, leaving 18 bases unmatched. The germline CDR1 and CDR2 sequences are LNHNV and YYDKDF (reference sequence). This CDR3 has 19 amino acids.

The chain has TRBV7-9 and TRBJ2-5, with D uncertain. The length of the CDR3 is 14 residues. V was trimmed by 1 base and J by 4 bases, leaving 10 bases between them. Looked up from germline, CDR1 is SEHNR and CDR2 is FQNEAQ (reference sequence). The CDR3 region is CASSLGFGGETQYF. In DNA form, the CDR3 reads TGTGCCAGCAGCTTAGGGTTCGGCGGAGAGACCCAGTACTTC.

This clone has a single count. The chain recombines TRBV15 with TRBJ2-1; unclear D gene. The CDR3 is made up of 16 amino acids. Germline V gene lookup returns CDR1 LNHNV and CDR2 YYDKDF (reference sequence). Trimming removed 0 bases from V and 2 bases from J, with 11 bases in between. For the CDR3, the DNA is TGTGCCACCAGCAGAGATCTGCGACCCCCCTACAATGAGCAGTTCTTC. Protein product: CATSRDLRPPYNEQFF.

This chain connects TRBV29-1 to TRBJ2-2; the D is unclear. CDR3 length equals 10 residues. The V gene lost 8 bases and the J gene lost 3 bases, with 4 bases spanning the gap. Germline-derived CDR1 and CDR2 are SQVTM and ANQGSEA. The CDR3: CSTYTGELFF. The CDR3 nucleotides read TGCAGCACTTACACCGGGGAGCTGTTTTTT.

The chain recombines TRBV11-2 with TRBJ2-7; D gene unclear. The CDR3 runs 11 residues. The germline V gene has CDR1 SGHAT and CDR2 FQNNGV. The V end lost 8 bases, the J end lost 6 bases, and 11 bases lay between the germline ends. CDR3 in DNA: TGTGCCAGCGGCCTTTCGGGCGAGCAGTACTTC. This translates into CASGLSGEQYF.

This clone has only one observation. V and J are TRBV5-1 and TRBJ2-7, with D perhaps matching TRBD2 (5 bases). Trimming cost V 1 base and J 0 bases, with 14 bases left between them. The CDR3 has 16 amino acids. Germline values: CDR1 SGHRS, CDR2 YFSETQ. In DNA form, the CDR3 reads TGCGCCAGCAGCTTGAGAGGGCGGGCTGACTCCTACGAGCAGTACTTC. It yields the protein CASSLRGRADSYEQYF.

This clone came up a few times. This chain uses TRBV9 with TRBJ2-1, with 8 bases fitting TRBD2. J lost 4 bases, V lost 0 bases, and 3 bases had no gene match. From germline, CDR1 is SGDLS and CDR2 YYNGEE. The CDR3 loop spans 15 amino acids. CDR3 in amino acids: CASSVAGGGYNEQFF. The CDR3, as DNA: TGTGCCAGCAGCGTAGCGGGGGGGGGTTACAATGAGCAGTTCTTC. Full variable domain (remainder filled in from reference TRBV9 and TRBJ2-1): DSGVTQTPKHLITATGQRVTLRCSPRSGDLSVYWYQQSLDQGLQFLIQYYNGEERAKGNILERFSAQQFPDLHSELNLSSLELGDSALYFCASSVAGGGYNEQFFGPGTRLTVL.

The gene calls are TRBV5-1 and TRBJ2-3; possible D gene TRBD2, 7 bases. V dropped 7 bases and J dropped 2 bases, with 8 bases sitting between them. This CDR3 has 12 amino acids. Germline V gene data show CDR1 as SGHRS and CDR2 as YFSETQ. DNA of the CDR3: TGCGCCAGCGGGGGGGCCACAGATACGCAGTATTTT. Its translation: CASGGATDTQYF.

The rearrangement links TRBV2 to TRBJ2-7; possible D gene TRBD1, 6 bases. Germline values: CDR1 SNHLY, CDR2 FYNNEI. V lost 5 bases and J lost 3, with 20 bases in between. This CDR3 has 16 amino acids. The DNA for the CDR3 is TGTGCCAGCAGTCCAAGCGTACCCGGGACAAACTACGAGCAGTACTTC. It codes for CASSPSVPGTNYEQYF.

V is TRBV28 and J is TRBJ2-7, with 10 positions matching TRBD1. Looked up from germline, CDR1 is MDHEN and CDR2 is SYDVKM. The CDR3 is made up of 16 amino acids. Trimming at V came to 7 bases and at J to 2 bases, leaving 11 bases not matched to a gene. The CDR3, as DNA: TGTGCCAGCATCGGGACAGGGGTTGCGGGTCCCTACGAGCAGTACTTC. Its translation is CASIGTGVAGPYEQYF.

The V gene is TRBV6-5, the J gene TRBJ2-1, with TRBD2 matching 10 bases. The V gene end was trimmed by 8 bases and the J gene end by 6 bases; junction bases not matched to a gene: 7. This CDR3 has 14 residues. Per germline, CDR1 MNHEY and CDR2 SVGAGI. The CDR3 here is CASGAGGPPNEQFF. For the CDR3, the DNA is TGTGCCAGCGGAGCGGGAGGGCCCCCCAATGAGCAGTTCTTC.

This sequence joins TRBV7-2 and TRBJ1-3; a weak D match, TRBD1 (6 bases). CDR1 is SGHTA, CDR2 FQGNSA, per germline. Trimming stripped 5 bases from V and 4 bases from J, with 18 bases between. The CDR3 is 16 amino acids. The CDR3 sequence is CASSRTQGSRGNTIYF. Here the CDR3 DNA reads TGTGCCAGCAGCCGCACACAGGGATCGCGCGGAAACACCATATATTTT.

This sequence joins TRBV6-6 and TRBJ2-5; D is uncertain. Germline CDR1 and CDR2: MNHNY and SVGAGI (reference sequence). Trimming left V 5 bases short and J 2 bases short, with 9 bases between. CDR3 length: 13 residues. The CDR3 sequence is CASSRIPQETQYF. The CDR3 coding sequence is TGTGCCAGCAGTCGTATACCGCAAGAGACCCAGTACTTC.

This chain links TRBV7-2 with TRBJ2-5; 9 bases line up with TRBD1. J lost 5 bases, V lost 6 bases, and 7 bases had no gene match. The germline V gene has CDR1 SGHTA and CDR2 FQGNSA. The CDR3 is made up of 14 amino acids. The DNA of the CDR3 is TGTGCCAGCAGTTTACAGGGGGCACTGGAGACCCAGTACTTC. As protein: CASSLQGALETQYF.

CDR3 in amino acids: CATSRDSHLGANTEAFF. DNA for the CDR3: TGTGCCACCAGCAGAGATTCGCATTTAGGGGCAAACACTGAAGCTTTCTTT. The chain has TRBV15 and TRBJ1-1, with a tentative D call TRBD1 (5 bases). This CDR3 is 17 amino acids long. Trimming pared 0 bases from V and 2 bases from J, leaving 16 bases between. CDR1 is LNHNV, CDR2 YYDKDF, per germline (reference sequence).